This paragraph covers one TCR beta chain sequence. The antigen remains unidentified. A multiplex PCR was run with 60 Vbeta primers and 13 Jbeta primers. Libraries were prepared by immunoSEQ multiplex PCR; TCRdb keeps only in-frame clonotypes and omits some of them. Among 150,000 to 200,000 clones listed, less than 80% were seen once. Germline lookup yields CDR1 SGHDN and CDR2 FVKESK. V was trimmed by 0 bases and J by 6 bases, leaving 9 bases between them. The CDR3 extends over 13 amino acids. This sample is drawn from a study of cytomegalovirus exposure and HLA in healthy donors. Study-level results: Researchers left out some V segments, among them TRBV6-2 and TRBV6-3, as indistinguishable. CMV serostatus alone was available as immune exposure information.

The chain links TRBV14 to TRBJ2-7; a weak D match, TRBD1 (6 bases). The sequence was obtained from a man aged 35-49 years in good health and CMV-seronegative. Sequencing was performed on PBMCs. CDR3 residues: CASSQDGGGEQYF. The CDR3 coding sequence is TGTGCCAGCAGCCAAGATGGGGGCGGCGAGCAGTACTTC.